These 28 T cell receptor beta chains came from one sample sequenced in a study of blood T cells in healthy people across ages. For the second PCR, which ran for about 6 to 11 cycles, a sample-barcoded 5' primer and a J-beta primer mix were used. MiXCR was run by TCRdb on the 5' RACE reads, yielding one entry per CDR3 protein. The profile shows more than 900,000 distinct CDR3 sequences, approximately 32% of them singletons. The sample also formed part of further work on T cells of mothers and their children.

The sample taken for sequencing was blood. The origin of the receptors is a woman in her thirties or forties in good health.

This clonotype was seen repeatedly, ten times or more. The rearrangement uses TRBV7-2 and TRBJ1-2; TRBD1 matches 7 bases. The V and J ends lost 5 bases and 4 bases, in that order; junction bases with no gene match: 4. This CDR3 has 13 amino acids. Germline CDR1 is SGHTA and CDR2 is FQGNSA. CDR3 in amino acids: CASSRGTVYGYTF. The CDR3 bases are TGTGCCAGCAGCCGCGGGACAGTCTATGGCTACACCTTC.

This clonotype was found many times. CDR3: CASSPSGTVSYEQYF. DNA for the CDR3: TGTGCCAGCTCACCTTCCGGGACGGTTTCCTACGAGCAGTACTTC. The rearrangement links TRBV18 to TRBJ2-7; the D gene could be TRBD1 or TRBD2 (5 bases each). This CDR3 comprises 15 residues. The V and J ends lost 3 bases and 1 base respectively, with 13 bases between them. From germline, CDR1 is KGHSH and CDR2 LQKENI.

This clonotype appeared a few times. The chain employs TRBV29-1 and TRBJ2-5, with TRBD2 matching over 10 bases. From germline, CDR1 is SQVTM and CDR2 ANQGSEA. The junction had 7 bases not matched to a gene; V was cut back by 7 bases and J by 2 bases. This CDR3 has 14 amino acids. CDR3 in DNA: TGCAGCGGCACTAGCGGGACTCGGCAAGAGACCCAGTACTTC. As protein: CSGTSGTRQETQYF.

This clonotype appeared a few times. The CDR3 spells CASSGQSGGLTFTEAFF. CDR3 nucleotides: TGTGCCAGCAGCGGCCAGTCGGGCGGACTCACTTTCACTGAAGCTTTCTTT. The chain is built from TRBV7-9 and TRBJ1-1; D call uncertain. The CDR3 consists of 17 residues. V was trimmed by 5 bases and J by 4 bases, leaving 23 bases between them. CDR1 is SEHNR and CDR2 is FQNEAQ in the germline V gene (reference sequence).

The rearrangement links TRBV15 to TRBJ2-2; D is uncertain. This CDR3 is built from 13 residues. Trimming left V 0 bases short and J 4 bases short, with 3 bases between. Germline CDR1 LNHNV, CDR2 YYDKDF (reference sequence). For the CDR3, the DNA is TGTGCCACCAGCAGAGATATCACCGGGGAGCTGTTTTTT. Residues: CATSRDITGELFF.

This clonotype was picked up many times. J is TRBJ2-7 and V is TRBV20-1; D gene ambiguous. CDR1 and CDR2 (germline): DFQATT, SNEGSKA (reference sequence). V was clipped by 6 bases and J by 2 bases, with 14 bases between them. The CDR3 has 13 amino acids. The DNA for the CDR3 is TGCAGTGCCCCAGACTTGAACACCTACGAGCAGTACTTC. It codes for CSAPDLNTYEQYF.

The chain recombines TRBV7-8 with TRBJ1-5; D gene ambiguous. Trimming stripped 5 bases from V and 3 bases from J, with 17 bases between. CDR3 size: 16 residues. Germline V CDR1 and CDR2: SGHVS, FQNEAQ. The CDR3 here is CASSPLGRGNNQPQHF. The DNA for the CDR3 is TGTGCCAGCAGCCCACTCGGGCGGGGAAACAATCAGCCCCAGCATTTT.

V usage is TRBV20-1 and J usage is TRBJ1-5, with D hard to call. The CDR3 runs 14 residues. V lost 4 bases and J 3 bases, leaving 13 bases between the germline ends. CDR1 is DFQATT, CDR2 SNEGSKA, per germline (reference sequence). The CDR3 region is CSAKDFSHNQPQHF. CDR3 DNA sequence: TGCAGTGCTAAAGATTTCAGCCACAATCAGCCCCAGCATTTT.

This clonotype was found a few times. The chain carries TRBV21-1 and TRBJ2-6; the listed D gene, TRBD2, was not tested against the DNA. TRBV21-1 is annotated as a pseudogene. The CDR3 extends over 18 amino acids. The CDR3 loop reads CASSKVAGQISGANVLTF. The DNA for the CDR3 is TGTGCCAGCAGCAAAGTAGCAGGACAGATCTCTGGGGCCAACGTCCTGACTTTC.

This clonotype was recorded a few times. The chain carries TRBV27 and TRBJ1-2; 7 positions match TRBD1. V lost 2 bases to trimming and J lost 0 bases; unmatched junction nucleotides: 9. The CDR3 loop spans 17 amino acids. The germline CDR1 and CDR2 sequences are MNHEY and SMNVEV (reference sequence). CDR3 sequence (DNA): TGTGCCAGCAGTTTAACGTACAGGGGAGCTACTAACTATGGCTACACCTTC. As protein: CASSLTYRGATNYGYTF.

This clonotype showed up many times. The chain recombines TRBV7-2 with TRBJ2-1, with D uncertain. Per the germline V gene, CDR1 is SGHTA and CDR2 is FQGNSA. The CDR3 extends over 14 amino acids. V was pared by 1 base and J by 5 bases, with 9 bases between. Here the CDR3 reads CASSLEVGNNEQFF. The CDR3, as DNA: TGTGCCAGCAGCTTAGAGGTAGGGAACAATGAGCAGTTCTTC.

About this clonotype: One junction end does not reproduce the germline sequence, and a read error may be involved. This rearrangement joins TRBV27 to TRBJ2-2, with no clear D. Germline V lookup: CDR1 MNHEY, CDR2 SMNVEV (reference sequence). The CDR3 loop spans 13 amino acids. The CDR3 sequence is CASRGSPTGELFF. CDR3 nucleotide sequence: TGCGCCAGTAGAGGTAGCCCCACCGGGGAGCTGTTTTTT.

V usage is TRBV6-5 and J usage is TRBJ1-1; D is uncertain. Germline V gene data show CDR1 as MNHEY and CDR2 as SVGAGI. Between the trimmed V and J ends, which lost 3 bases and 0 bases, there was a span of 23 bases. The CDR3 covers 19 residues. The CDR3 DNA reads as TGTGCCAGCAGTTATGGAATCTCCCCCCTAGCTTTATTGAACACTGAAGCTTTCTTT. Its protein product is CASSYGISPLALLNTEAFF.

The chain combines TRBV29-1 with TRBJ1-1; D is possibly TRBD1 (6 bases). From germline, CDR1 is SQVTM and CDR2 ANQGSEA. Between the trimmed V and J ends, which lost 7 bases and 6 bases, there was a span of 18 bases. The CDR3 has 13 amino acids. This CDR3 is CSAGGGAIPEAFF. DNA for the CDR3: TGCAGCGCGGGTGGGGGCGCGATACCTGAAGCTTTCTTT.

This clonotype appeared many times. The CDR3: CSVRDSNSYNEQFF. The CDR3 nucleotides read TGCAGCGTTCGGGACAGCAACTCCTACAATGAGCAGTTCTTC. The chain recombines TRBV29-1 with TRBJ2-1; 7 nucleotides match TRBD1. V shed 5 bases and J 0 bases; nucleotides not matched to a gene: 4. The CDR3 runs to 14 residues. Germline V gene lookup returns CDR1 SQVTM and CDR2 ANQGSEA.

This clonotype was detected a few times. This chain links TRBV7-2 with TRBJ2-1, with 13 positions matching TRBD2. The CDR3 is 13 amino acids. Germline lookup yields CDR1 SGHTA and CDR2 FQGNSA. The trim removed 5 bases at V and 10 bases at J, leaving 2 bases unmatched. The CDR3 reads CASSVTSGGEQFF. The CDR3 nucleotides are TGTGCCAGCAGCGTGACTAGCGGGGGGGAGCAGTTCTTC.

Concerning this clonotype itself: It may be a read error: a sequence one base away is much more abundant. The chain employs TRBV20-1 and TRBJ2-7, with 8 bases that match TRBD1. The CDR3 totals 14 residues. The V gene's germline CDR1 is DFQATT and CDR2 SNEGSKA (reference sequence). The junction had 5 bases not matched to a gene; V was cut back by 4 bases and J by 0 bases. CDR3 sequence reads: CSAKAGTGSYEQYF. Written as DNA, the CDR3 is TGCAGTGCTAAGGCGGGGACAGGCTCCTACGAGCAGTACTTC.

The table lists this clonotype with many counts. An end of the junction differs from the germline gene, which may be a read error. V is TRBV5-1 and J is TRBJ2-1, with D possibly TRBD2 on 5 matching bases. Germline CDR1 is SGHRS and CDR2 is YFSETQ. The CDR3 covers 12 residues. CDR3 protein: CASSLEVGERFF. DNA for the CDR3: TGCGCCAGCAGCTTGGAGGTGGGAGAGCGGTTCTTC. The full variable domain, completed using reference TRBV5-1 and TRBJ2-1, is KAGVTQTPRYLIKTRGQQVTLSCSPISGHRSVSWYQQTPGQGLQFLFEYFSETQRNKGNFPGRFSGRQFSNSRSEMNVSTLELGDSALYLCASSLEVGERFFGPGTRLTVL.

In its sample, this clonotype was seen a few times. The V gene is TRBV4-2, the J gene TRBJ2-5, with 11 nucleotides matching TRBD1. The CDR3 has 18 residues. The germline CDR1 and CDR2 sequences are LGHNA and YNFKEQ. J was trimmed by 4 bases and V by 2 bases; bases with no gene match: 12. The CDR3 reads CASSQYTGQGVRGETQYF. CDR3 bases: TGTGCCAGCAGCCAATATACGGGACAGGGGGTCAGGGGAGAGACCCAGTACTTC.

Note on this clonotype: This may come from a read error, since a much larger clone is one base off. The genes are TRBV20-1 and TRBJ2-6, with no clear D. Germline V gene lookup returns CDR1 DFQATT and CDR2 SNEGSKA (reference sequence). V was shortened by 1 base and J by 5 bases, with 9 bases between the two germline ends. This CDR3 has 14 amino acids. CDR3 nucleotides: TGCAGTGCTAGAGCGGGTGGTAGGGCCAACGTCCTGACTTTC. Protein sequence: CSARAGGRANVLTF.

This clonotype appeared many times. The chain joins TRBV18 to TRBJ2-7, with 11 nucleotides matching TRBD1. The CDR3 is 19 amino acids. V shed 1 base, J shed 5 bases, and the junction held 16 bases outside the gene matches. Germline V gene sequence: CDR1 KGHSH, CDR2 LQKENI. The CDR3: CASSPLGQGVPSRSHEQYF. DNA for the CDR3: TGTGCCAGCTCACCACTGGGACAGGGGGTCCCAAGTCGGAGCCACGAGCAGTACTTC.

The V and J genes are TRBV6-1 and TRBJ1-2, with a weak D call TRBD1 (5 bases). Trimming shortened V by 2 bases and J by 4 bases, and 11 bases separated the two germline ends. The CDR3 loop spans 14 amino acids. Germline CDR1 and CDR2: MNHNS and SASEGT. The CDR3 DNA follows: TGTGCCAGCAGTGAAAGGGGACGGGGCTATGGCTACACCTTC. Translated: CASSERGRGYGYTF.

V usage is TRBV7-2 and J usage is TRBJ2-1; D gene uncertain. The germline CDR1 and CDR2 sequences are SGHTA and FQGNSA. V lost 2 bases and J lost 2, with 7 bases in between. This CDR3 region has 14 residues. CDR3 bases: TGTGCCAGCAGCTTATCGGGTACCTACAATGAGCAGTTCTTC. Its protein is CASSLSGTYNEQFF. The full variable domain, completed using reference TRBV7-2 and TRBJ2-1, is GAGVSQSPSNKVTEKGKDVELRCDPISGHTALYWYRQSLGQGLEFLIYFQGNSAPDKSGLPSDRFSAERTGGSVSTLTIQRTQQEDSAVYLCASSLSGTYNEQFFGPGTRLTVL.

This clonotype was found a few times. CDR3 coding DNA: TGTGCCAGCAGTCCGGGACAGGTGGGGAATTCACCCCTCCACTTT. Encoded protein: CASSPGQVGNSPLHF. The rearrangement joins TRBV12-3 or TRBV12-4 to TRBJ1-6, with 8 bases matching TRBD1. The CDR3 loop spans 15 amino acids. V lost 5 bases to trimming and J lost 7 bases; unmatched junction nucleotides: 7.

The gene calls are TRBV7-2 and TRBJ2-7; 7 bases align to TRBD2. This CDR3 contains 18 residues. The germline CDR1 and CDR2 sequences are SGHTA and FQGNSA. V dropped 0 bases and J dropped 2; count of bases not matched to a gene: 13. CDR3 bases: TGTGCCAGCAGCTTAGCCCTGCTAGCGGAGGGCACAGCCTACGAGCAGTACTTC. Its protein is CASSLALLAEGTAYEQYF. The complete variable domain, with remaining parts taken from reference TRBV7-2 and TRBJ2-7, reads GAGVSQSPSNKVTEKGKDVELRCDPISGHTALYWYRQSLGQGLEFLIYFQGNSAPDKSGLPSDRFSAERTGGSVSTLTIQRTQQEDSAVYLCASSLALLAEGTAYEQYFGPGTRLTVT.

This clonotype has a handful of counts. The J gene is TRBJ2-5, the V gene TRBV28; D not certain. The CDR3 sequence is 13 residues long. V was clipped by 6 bases and J by 4 bases, with 12 bases between them. Germline-derived CDR1 and CDR2 are MDHEN and SYDVKM. CDR3 amino acids: CASRPQVAETQYF. The CDR3 nucleotides are TGTGCCAGCAGGCCTCAAGTAGCAGAGACCCAGTACTTC. Full variable domain (rest looked up from reference TRBV28 and TRBJ2-5): DVKVTQSSRYLVKRTGEKVFLECVQDMDHENMFWYRQDPGLGLRLIYFSYDVKMKEKGDIPEGYSVSREKKERFSLILESASTNQTSMYLCASRPQVAETQYFGPGTRLLVL.

This clonotype was counted only a few times. This sequence joins TRBV5-1 and TRBJ2-6, with 7 nucleotides matching TRBD1. V lost 3 bases, J lost 4 bases, and 4 bases stayed unmatched. Germline CDR1 SGHRS, CDR2 YFSETQ. This CDR3 spans 15 amino acids. CDR3 DNA: TGCGCCAGCAGCTCACAGGGGCCCGGGGCCAACGTCCTGACTTTC. It specifies CASSSQGPGANVLTF.

A few counts support this clonotype. The J gene is TRBJ2-7, the V gene TRBV14, with D uncertain. CDR3 length: 14 residues. The germline CDR1 and CDR2 sequences are SGHDN and FVKESK. Trimming removed 4 bases at V and 4 bases at J, with 14 bases between. The CDR3 loop reads CASSLTRFAYEQYF. The CDR3 bases are TGTGCCAGCAGCCTGACCCGATTCGCGTACGAGCAGTACTTC.